This T cell receptor (beta chain) was identified in a study of T-cell memory formation after mild COVID-19. This clonotype appeared a few times. As yet, its antigen is unknown. The TCR alpha and TCR beta cDNA libraries, bearing sample barcodes and UMIs, were generated by 5'RACE using constant-segment primers. TCRdb independently ran MiXCR on the 5' RACE reads; one entry per CDR3 protein. The sample has roughly 120,000 distinct CDR3 sequences; 16% are singletons. Regarding the study as a whole: Within pre-infection memory, some responding clones were found, suggesting cross-reactive memory joined.

Sequencing was carried out using PBMCs or a T cell subset sorted from them (not recorded which). The receptor's source is an adult woman who had mild COVID-19 (a few samples of this study predate the infection). Cell type and time point are not known.

CDR3 sequence: CASSPARGGRSYNEQFF. As DNA, the CDR3 is TGTGCCAGCAGCCCCGCCCGGGGGGGACGCTCCTACAATGAGCAGTTCTTC. V gene TRBV11-1 combines with J gene TRBJ2-1; 8 bases fit TRBD2. This CDR3 spans 17 amino acids. After removal of 5 bases from V and 0 bases from J, the junction contained 9 bases not matched to a gene. CDR1 is SGHAT, CDR2 FQDESV, per germline (reference sequence).